This TCR beta chain was profiled in a study of cytomegalovirus exposure and HLA in healthy donors (dated by TCRdb to about 2017). As for the study more broadly: According to an earlier analysis of around 600 of the donors, about 180 million T cells yielded 100 million or so unique TCR beta sequences and approximately 300 Gb of sequence data. An early release covering 550 to 650 HLA-typed donors comprised about 300 gigabases of sequencing data and roughly 86 million unique TCR sequences. Of the roughly 400 genotyped donors, over 80% were placed in the genetic ancestry cluster associated with self-reported Caucasian donors. The study was designed to test whether signatures of past pathogen exposure could be identified by cataloging public T cell receptors. The study used immunosequencing to profile the T cell repertoires of more than 650 subjects and linked those repertoires to cytomegalovirus serostatus. In addition to the first cohort of 666 subjects, a separate validation cohort of some 120 different subjects was used. High-throughput TCR immunosequencing, statistical association of individual TCRs with disease status, and machine learning were combined to predict cytomegalovirus infection status. A later analysis re-examined previously published TCR beta repertoires from more than 550 donors and added high-resolution HLA genotyping to investigate patterns of TCR occurrence. The later analysis used no new phenotypic data to find candidate immune exposures, relying instead on TCR beta sequences and their occurrence across donors. An earlier analysis of around 580 of the donors used high-throughput TCR beta sequencing to judge whether each TCR beta V gene segment behaved as functional or pseudogenic. Alongside the repertoire data, information on donor age, sex, ethnicity and CMV serostatus was compiled. In a later genetic analysis, genome-wide SNP genotypes for about three fifths of the roughly 670 donors were used, and that subset was treated as a discovery cohort. Every repertoire in the discovery cohort had been generated on one and the same sequencing platform. HLA typing included class I and class II loci at four-digit resolution. The number of donors typed differed by locus, with about 629-630 for A, B, C, DRB1 and DQB1, roughly 550 for DQA1, over 600 for DPA1, and 400 to 490 for DPB1. Five DR-DQ haplotypes were handled as single units for association and clustering because linkage in the cohort was strong. Across approximately 400 genotyped donors of the cohort, an average of about 240,000 unique TCR beta nucleotide sequences per donor were sequenced, and approximately 17% of those sequences were non-productive. Overall study results and their limits: In a later genetic analysis, fewer N-insertions in productive TCRs were reported among donors in an Asian-associated ancestry cluster than the 666-donor mean. Sequencing depth was assumed to be roughly uniform across donors in the presence/absence analyses, though that assumption may not hold. The study listed 164 TCR beta chains as associated with cytomegalovirus. When HLA alleles, especially DR and DQ, strongly co-occurred, TCR associations were difficult to assign to individual alleles. The sequencing pipeline was judged likely to have produced a cluster of highly shared sequence variants as a technical artifact. While some public TCRs were present in many individuals, most TCR sequences turned up only very rarely across donors. A later analysis reported that several top co-occurrence clusters appeared linked to parvovirus B19, influenza, CMV and Epstein-Barr virus. In a later analysis, the rate of TCR association differed among HLA loci, with DRB1 alleles having the most associated TCRs and HLA-C alleles having the fewest. In a later analysis, HLA-associated TCR beta chains showed more clonal expansion and lower generation probabilities than non-associated chains that were equally common. Correlated functional status among segregating V segments might reflect linkage disequilibrium, but an unknown experimental factor could not be ruled out. An association between a missense DCLRE1C variant and V-gene and J-gene trimming of TCR beta chains was found in a later genetic analysis and replicated in an independent cohort. Broadly in line with IMGT annotations, most TCR beta V segments showed up in productive rearrangements about 87% or about 30% of the time in an earlier analysis of around 600 of the donors. Because the 87-base-pair reads could not distinguish some IMGT-functional V segments, including TRBV6-2 and TRBV6-3, those segments were excluded. Three of the identified cytomegalovirus-associated TCR beta chains were confirmed in vitro to be specific for cytomegalovirus antigens. In this cohort, only TCR beta chains were sequenced, and detectable features were limited by the absence of alpha or paired-chain data. According to a later analysis, most CMV-associated TCR beta chains appeared to be HLA-restricted, and the HLA associations seemed to be driven largely by CMV exposure. A further reported finding was that TCR beta sequences accurately predicted the HLA-A and HLA-B alleles for most subjects in the first cohort. The earlier analysis of 450 to 700 of the donors excluded 15 to 20 rarely observed V segments, including chromosome 9 orphons, because counts were too low. In a later analysis, around 17,000 TCR beta sequences were associated with specific HLA alleles at a false discovery rate of 0.05. HLA typing was unavailable for some donors at each locus, so association tests used only the typed subset. Immune exposure information for the cohort was limited to CMV serostatus. The authors suggested that the approach could potentially be extended to other disease states and immunological phenotypes. In both the original and validation cohorts, the classifier was reported to diagnose cytomegalovirus status with high specificity and sensitivity.

Reading from cysteine to phenylalanine, the CDR3 counts 15 amino acids. Only the CDR3 DNA is retained, 45 bases long and in frame from the first base. Relative to germline, V is missing 5 bases and J is missing 7 bases, with 10 bases of the junction outside any gene match. CDR1 and CDR2 are drawn from the germline V gene: SGHNT, YENEEA. Library prep was done by the immunoSEQ multiplex PCR assay. A mixture of 60 forward primers for TCR Vbeta segments and 13 reverse primers for TCR Jbeta segments was used in the multiplex PCR. Amplification of the CDR3 region of rearranged TCR beta genes was performed with a multiplex PCR assay on genomic DNA. The Illumina HiSeq System was used to sequence the amplified TCR beta libraries as 87-base-pair reads. Turning to the authors' computational methods: In a later analysis, tens of millions of unique TCR beta chains were counted across the 500 to 700 repertoires, and roughly 11 million of these chains were shared by at least two donors. Raw reads were error-corrected and collapsed into unique sequences by a nearest-neighbor algorithm in which closely related sequences were merged to remove PCR and sequencing errors. CDR3 sequences were aligned to IMGT reference sequences to assign V, D and J gene segments. For a sequence to be retained, at least a six-nucleotide match to both a V gene segment and a J gene segment was required. A rearrangement was called productive if the CDR3 had no stop codons and remained in frame with V and J, and every other rearrangement was called non-productive. Following IMGT convention, CDR3 was defined as the stretch from the second conserved V-encoded cysteine to the conserved J-encoded phenylalanine. In an earlier analysis of around 540 of the donors, sequences lacking an unambiguous match to a single V gene segment were excluded. An earlier analysis of a few hundred of the donors classified V segments as functional when productive rearrangements were above 56.7% and as segregating when the standard deviation between donors was above 5%. A statistical classification framework was developed to diagnose cytomegalovirus status using the catalog of TCR beta chain sequences. In a later analysis, V and J genes were assigned by comparing TCR nucleotide sequences against IMGT/GENE-DB human TR gene sequences. Using the TCRdist pipeline, a later analysis assigned CDR3 sequences along with most-parsimonious VDJ recombination scenarios. In a later analysis, every TCR beta chain was defined by the combination of its CDR3 amino acid sequence and its V-gene family, and reads without a unique V-gene family were dropped. A later analysis removed roughly 590 highly shared, low-generation-probability nucleotide sequences to deal with suspected cross-contamination and a sequencing artifact. In a later analysis, a clonal expansion index for each public chain was calculated from normalized within-repertoire ranks of inferred template counts. Generation probabilities in a later analysis came from a VDJ recombination model fitted to out-of-frame rearrangements, and those results were checked against IGoR. In a later analysis, hypergeometric tests were used to score TCR-TCR, TCR-HLA and TCR-CMV co-occurrence, with a repertoire-size bias correction applied to TCR pairs. In a later analysis, false discovery rates were estimated by permuting HLA or CMV assignments 20 times. In a later analysis, co-occurring TCRs were grouped using DBSCAN, and TCRdist sequence similarity was added for clustering within HLA-allele-positive subsets. Repertoires with fewer than 30,000 or more than 120,000 public chains were left out of co-occurrence clustering, as were about five repertoires with anomalous nucleotide sharing. Imported from immuneACCESS, the table was reduced by TCRdb to in-frame sequences with V and J called. These copies leave out some clones; in studies compared against another copy, an unresolved V gene accounts for under half, and the cause of the remainder is not known. The V and J calls and clone size are taken from that table; D and trimming were inferred from the DNA. The sample table contains 100,000 to 150,000 clones; only one count was recorded for 78% of them. In total, the top ten clones hold around 9.9% of the sample.

The cohort consisted of 600 to 750 healthy bone marrow donors. At the time of sampling, every cohort member was nominally healthy, though immune exposures that went unrecorded were likely present. The donor was CMV seropositive and was included in the group of around 300 seropositive cohort members. Every donor gave a peripheral blood sample, and the peripheral blood mononuclear cells from that sample were used for TCR beta sequencing. The Qiagen DNeasy Blood Extraction Kit was used to extract genomic DNA from the blood cell samples. Turning to this clone: The target of this receptor is not known. No much larger clone is present one base from it, and per-base qualities are unavailable.

The chain joins TRBV11-3 to TRBJ2-1; 8 bases in the middle match TRBD1. This receptor was identified in a man aged 25-45 years in good health and CMV-seropositive. Sequenced sample: PBMCs. The DNA sequence reads TGTGCCAGCAGCCCGCGAGCTAACAGGGGGAATGAGCAGTTCTTC. Translated, this gives CASSPRANRGNEQFF.